Shown below are 16 T cell receptor beta chains from a single sample sequenced in a study of OX40 agonist ivuxolimab in advanced cancers. Profiling relied on immunoSEQ multiplex PCR, and the TCRdb table lists in-frame clones only, not all of them. The sample includes about 38,000 clones, around 86% of them seen just once. This sample comprised CD4+ or CD8+ T cells sorted from blood, obtained in a trial of the OX40 agonist ivuxolimab. The receptors were sampled from an adult with an advanced solid tumor such as melanoma, head and neck, liver or kidney cancer.

The rearrangement links TRBV2 to TRBJ1-4; D not resolved. Germline V gene lookup returns CDR1 SNHLY and CDR2 FYNNEI. Trimming removed 6 bases at V and 1 base at J, with 9 bases between. The CDR3 consists of 14 residues. The CDR3 spells CASRDRRTNEKLFF. As DNA, the CDR3 is TGTGCCAGCAGGGACCGACGAACTAATGAAAAACTGTTTTTT.

The chain has TRBV6-1 and TRBJ1-3; D remains unclear. The CDR3 totals 14 residues. Trimming removed 7 bases from V and 3 bases from J, with 13 bases in between. The germline V gene encodes CDR1 MNHNS and CDR2 SASEGT. CDR3 DNA sequence: TGTGCCAGCACCCCTTCTACTGGTGGAAACACCATATATTTT. Its translation is CASTPSTGGNTIYF.

V usage is TRBV5-1 and J usage is TRBJ2-6; D ambiguous. From germline, CDR1 is SGHRS and CDR2 YFSETQ. This CDR3 is 16 amino acids long. The V end was cut by 1 base, the J end by 0 bases, with 8 bases between. The CDR3 loop reads CASSLSPSSGANVLTF. Written as DNA, the CDR3 is TGCGCCAGCAGCTTGTCGCCGAGCTCTGGGGCCAACGTCCTGACTTTC.

V usage is TRBV6-4 and J usage is TRBJ2-1; 8 bases fit TRBD2. Germline CDR1 MRHNA, CDR2 SNTAGT. This CDR3 contains 15 residues. V lost 5 bases to trimming and J lost 1 base; unmatched junction nucleotides: 4. CDR3 nucleotides: TGTGCCAGCAGTCGTACTAGCGGTTCCTACAATGAGCAGTTCTTC. Amino acid sequence: CASSRTSGSYNEQFF.

This rearrangement joins TRBV5-4 to TRBJ2-1; D is unresolved. Trimming removed 4 bases from V and 1 base from J, with 15 bases in between. CDR3 size: 16 residues. CDR1 SGHNT and CDR2 YYREEE come from the germline V gene (reference sequence). CDR3 bases: TGTGCCAGCAGCCCCCCAGGAGCGATTTCCTACAATGAGCAGTTCTTC. This encodes CASSPPGAISYNEQFF.

The table lists this clone with a count of one. This chain links TRBV28 with TRBJ2-7; 8 bases are shared with TRBD1. From germline, CDR1 is MDHEN and CDR2 SYDVKM. The J segment lost 5 bases and the V segment lost 3 bases, leaving 6 bases of the junction unmatched. This CDR3 is built from 14 residues. The CDR3, as DNA: TGTGCCAGCAGTTTGTGGACAGGGTCAGACGAGCAGTACTTC. Translation gives CASSLWTGSDEQYF.

On this clone itself: A read error may account for a junction end that differs from germline. V usage is TRBV19 and J usage is TRBJ2-7; possibly TRBD1 or TRBD2 for D (5 bases each). Looked up from germline, CDR1 is LNHDA and CDR2 is SQIVND (reference sequence). The CDR3 covers 14 residues. CDR3 in DNA: TGTGCCAGTAGCTCCGGGACCCTACTCTCTTCAAGGTTCTTC. It is translated as CASSSGTLLSSRFF.

J is TRBJ2-3 and V is TRBV21-1; TRBD2 is the table's D call, not checked against the DNA. TRBV21-1 is recorded as a pseudogene. CDR3 length equals 17 residues. CDR3 sequence reads: CASSKPLASGSTDTQYF. The DNA for the CDR3 is TGTGCCAGCAGCAAACCCCTGGCTAGCGGGAGCACAGATACGCAGTATTTT.

The J gene is TRBJ1-1, the V gene TRBV18, with 10 nucleotides matching TRBD1. V was pared by 2 bases and J by 5 bases, with 2 bases of the junction left unmatched. Germline-derived CDR1 and CDR2 are KGHSH and LQKENI. The CDR3 covers 14 residues. The CDR3 here is CASSPGTGVTEAFF. The CDR3 bases are TGTGCCAGCTCACCAGGGACAGGGGTGACTGAAGCTTTCTTT.

The chain employs TRBV2 and TRBJ1-4; D not certain. Germline V CDR1 and CDR2: SNHLY, FYNNEI. This CDR3 has 14 amino acids. The V gene lost 6 bases and the J gene lost 6 bases, with 14 bases spanning the gap. CDR3 coding DNA: TGTGCCAGCAGCCTTCGAGCGATCGATGAAAAACTGTTTTTT. Its protein product is CASSLRAIDEKLFF.

This chain links TRBV5-1 with TRBJ2-5; D unclear. Germline CDR1 is SGHRS and CDR2 is YFSETQ. This CDR3 comprises 15 residues. V lost 0 bases and J 1 base, leaving 10 bases between the germline ends. This CDR3 reads CASSLVVGSQETQYF. The CDR3 nucleotides read TGCGCCAGCAGCTTGGTGGTGGGGTCCCAAGAGACCCAGTACTTC.

This clone was seen only a few times. The chain is built from TRBV5-6 and TRBJ2-5; D may correspond to TRBD1 or TRBD2 (5 bases each). V lost 2 bases and J 1 base, leaving 9 bases between the germline ends. This CDR3 region has 14 residues. CDR1 is SGHDT and CDR2 is YYEEEE in the germline V gene. The CDR3 here is CASSFPGSQETQYF. The CDR3 bases are TGTGCCAGCAGCTTCCCAGGGAGCCAAGAGACCCAGTACTTC.

The chain combines TRBV7-6 with TRBJ2-5, with 8 bases aligning to TRBD2. Germline CDR1 is SGHVS and CDR2 is FNYEAQ. The CDR3 length is 16 residues. The ends lost 5 bases at V and 5 bases at J; junction bases unmatched: 13. The CDR3 spells CASSLGRAGGRETQYF. CDR3 in DNA: TGTGCCAGCAGCCTAGGGCGTGCGGGGGGCCGGGAGACCCAGTACTTC. Full variable domain (outside the CDR3, taken from reference TRBV7-6 and TRBJ2-5): GAGVSQSPRYKVTKRGQDVALRCDPISGHVSLYWYRQALGQGPEFLTYFNYEAQQDKSGLPNDRFSAERPEGSISTLTIQRTEQRDSAMYRCASSLGRAGGRETQYFGPGTRLLVL.

The chain joins TRBV5-1 to TRBJ1-2; D ambiguous. Germline V gene lookup returns CDR1 SGHRS and CDR2 YFSETQ. This CDR3 region has 13 residues. The V gene lost 0 bases and the J gene lost 2 bases, with 5 bases spanning the gap. CDR3 DNA: TGCGCCAGCAGCTTGGTTGGCAACTATGGCTACACCTTC. This gives the protein CASSLVGNYGYTF.

The V call is TRBV7-2, the J call TRBJ2-7, with 9 nucleotides matching TRBD2. Germline CDR1 reads SGHTA; CDR2 reads FQGNSA. V lost 5 bases and J lost 3; bases outside the gene matches: 2. The CDR3 totals 13 residues. The CDR3 loop reads CASSRTSDYEQYF. In nucleotides, the CDR3 is TGTGCCAGCAGCCGGACTAGCGACTACGAGCAGTACTTC.

The CDR3 loop reads CASSTPLGMGQPQHF. The CDR3 DNA follows: TGTGCCAGCAGCACTCCGCTGGGAATGGGTCAGCCCCAGCATTTT. The chain is built from TRBV9 and TRBJ1-5; no reliable D call. Germline CDR1 reads SGDLS; CDR2 reads YYNGEE. CDR3 length: 15 amino acids. V gave up 4 bases and J gave up 6 bases, with 17 bases separating them.